The 15 T cell receptor beta chains below all came from one sample that was sequenced in a study of T cells after yellow fever vaccination. Each CDR3 protein is one row after TCRdb ran MiXCR on the 5' RACE reads. Of hundreds of thousands of distinct CDR3 sequences in the sample, 20% to 25% were seen once. Sequenced material: PBMCs, taken approximately 22 days after the first yellow fever vaccination. The receptors here all came from a man aged 18-30 years who received the YFV17D yellow fever vaccine.

V is TRBV24-1 and J is TRBJ2-1; D may be TRBD2 (7 bases). V gave up 10 bases and J gave up 10 bases, with 19 bases separating them. Germline V lookup: CDR1 KGHDR, CDR2 SFDVKD. The CDR3 extends over 13 amino acids. The CDR3 DNA reads TGTGCCACGGGTCGAACGGGGGGCGACGAGCAGTTCTTC. This codes for CATGRTGGDEQFF.

The chain couples TRBV20-1 to TRBJ1-3, with D unresolved. Trimming took 3 bases from V and 4 from J, leaving 13 bases between them. Germline CDR1 reads DFQATT; CDR2 reads SNEGSKA (reference sequence). CDR3 length equals 14 residues. DNA of the CDR3: TGCAGTGCTAGCCGAAGTGAGACCGGAAACACCATATATTTT. It specifies CSASRSETGNTIYF.

This clonotype was picked up a small number of times. The chain combines TRBV5-1 with TRBJ2-7; D not certain. The V end lost 3 bases, the J end lost 0 bases, and 7 bases lay between the germline ends. Per germline, CDR1 SGHRS and CDR2 YFSETQ. The CDR3 is made up of 13 amino acids. The CDR3 DNA follows: TGCGCCAGCAGCTCGCGACTCTCCTACGAGCAGTACTTC. This encodes CASSSRLSYEQYF.

V and J are TRBV20-1 and TRBJ1-1; D is unresolved. With 0 bases removed from V and 0 bases from J, the gap between germline ends came to 11 bases. Germline values: CDR1 DFQATT, CDR2 SNEGSKA (reference sequence). The CDR3 length is 15 residues. The CDR3 nucleotides are TGCAGTGCTAGAGATCGGCGGGGAATGAACACTGAAGCTTTCTTT. It encodes CSARDRRGMNTEAFF.

The V and J genes are TRBV12-3 or TRBV12-4 and TRBJ2-2; D is undetermined. V gave up 2 bases and J gave up 8 bases, with 12 bases separating them. This CDR3 is 14 amino acids long. CDR3 region: CASSLFLLRGELFF. The CDR3 nucleotides read TGTGCCAGCAGTTTATTTTTACTTAGGGGGGAGCTGTTTTTT.

The chain recombines TRBV5-1 with TRBJ2-3, with 10 bases that match TRBD1. Per the germline V gene, CDR1 is SGHRS and CDR2 is YFSETQ. The CDR3 is 17 residues long. V was pared by 3 bases and J by 3 bases, with 10 bases of the junction left unmatched. CDR3 bases: TGCGCCAGCAGCTCGATTGACAGGGGGCGCCGGACAGATACGCAGTATTTT. Encoded protein: CASSSIDRGRRTDTQYF.

There are a few counts of this clonotype. This chain links TRBV20-1 with TRBJ2-5, with D possibly being TRBD1 (6 bases). Between the trimmed V and J ends, which lost 3 bases and 3 bases, there was a span of 11 bases. The CDR3 consists of 13 residues. Germline V gene lookup returns CDR1 DFQATT and CDR2 SNEGSKA (reference sequence). The CDR3 DNA is TGCAGTGCTAGGGGAGACAGGAAAGAGACCCAGTACTTC. It is translated as CSARGDRKETQYF.

Comment on this clonotype: The junction departs from germline at one end; a sequencing error may be responsible. The rearrangement uses TRBV2 and TRBJ2-1; 7 positions match TRBD2. From germline, CDR1 is SNHLY and CDR2 FYNNEI. The CDR3 spans 18 residues. The CDR3 here is CACSFNWGGDSAGHEQFF. The CDR3 DNA follows: TGTGCCTGCAGTTTCAATTGGGGGGGGGACTCGGCGGGCCATGAGCAGTTCTTC.

This clonotype has more than one count but fewer than ten. CDR3 amino acids: CSASGTGGYNEQFF. The CDR3 bases are TGCAGTGCCTCCGGGACAGGGGGCTACAATGAGCAGTTCTTC. V and J are TRBV20-1 and TRBJ2-1; 11 positions match TRBD1. Germline trimming cut 6 bases from V and 3 bases from J; bases unmatched to any gene: 4. This CDR3 is 14 amino acids long. Per germline, CDR1 DFQATT and CDR2 SNEGSKA (reference sequence).

This clonotype was observed a handful of times. This sequence joins TRBV3-1 and TRBJ1-1; possible D gene TRBD1, 5 bases. V was cut by 1 base and J by 2 bases, with 11 bases left in between. The CDR3 extends over 15 amino acids. CDR1 is LGHDT and CDR2 is YNNKEL in the germline V gene (reference sequence). The CDR3 DNA is TGTGCCAGCAGCCAAGTCCTGGGGGGAAACACTGAAGCTTTCTTT. It encodes CASSQVLGGNTEAFF.

This clonotype was found a few times. The rearrangement links TRBV13 to TRBJ2-7; the D is unclear. Germline lookup yields CDR1 PRHDT and CDR2 FYEKMQ (reference sequence). Between the trimmed V and J ends, which lost 1 base and 3 bases, there was a span of 10 bases. The CDR3 covers 14 residues. CDR3 in amino acids: CASSLAGRYYEQYV. CDR3 in DNA: TGTGCCAGCAGCTTAGCGGGCAGATACTACGAGCAGTACGTC.

This clonotype was counted ten times or more. This chain links TRBV19 with TRBJ2-5; D might be TRBD1 (6 bases). The CDR3 is 11 amino acids. Germline lookup yields CDR1 LNHDA and CDR2 SQIVND (reference sequence). Trimming cost V 6 bases and J 4 bases, with 6 bases left between them. CDR3 bases: TGTGCCAGTAGAGGGGGAGAGACCCAGTACTTC. Translated: CASRGGETQYF.

The rearrangement uses TRBV20-1 and TRBJ2-1; D not resolved. The length of the CDR3 is 10 residues. The germline V gene encodes CDR1 DFQATT and CDR2 SNEGSKA (reference sequence). The V end was cut by 3 bases, the J end by 8 bases, with 5 bases between. This CDR3 is CSASSYEQFF. DNA of the CDR3: TGCAGTGCTAGTTCGTATGAGCAGTTCTTC.

The chain couples TRBV2 to TRBJ2-1, with D perhaps matching TRBD1 (5 bases). The CDR3 spans 14 residues. The V end lost 6 bases, the J end lost 4 bases, and 13 bases lay between the germline ends. Germline V CDR1 and CDR2: SNHLY, FYNNEI. DNA of the CDR3: TGTGCCAGCAGAAACACAGGACCTTACAATGAGCAGTTCTTC. It encodes CASRNTGPYNEQFF.

V is TRBV12-3 or TRBV12-4 and J is TRBJ2-3; D uncertain. The CDR3 length is 12 residues. V lost 3 bases to trimming and J lost 8 bases, with 9 bases between them. For the CDR3, the DNA is TGTGCCAGCAGTTTCTCTCTGGGTACGCAGTATTTT. The encoded protein is CASSFSLGTQYF.